This T cell receptor beta chain was identified during a study of cytomegalovirus exposure and HLA in healthy donors. Across the whole study: Most genotyped donors, 81% of around 370, had Caucasian-associated genetic ancestry.

General observations from the study: HLA alleles showed associations with about 17,000 TCR beta sequences in a later analysis, at a 0.05 false discovery rate.

The PCR ran on 60 Vbeta and 13 Jbeta primers. Repertoires were generated with immunoSEQ multiplex PCR, while TCRdb's copy carries only in-frame clones and drops some. Counted here are 5,500 to 8,000 clones, more than 45% occurring once; the ten biggest clones make up about 6%. The sample holds a few counts of this clone. Its cognate antigen is unknown. The germline V gene has CDR1 GTSNPN and CDR2 SVGIG (reference sequence). The CDR3 is made up of 13 amino acids. Trimming took 8 bases from V and 8 from J, leaving 18 bases between them. The chain is built from TRBV30 and TRBJ1-4; D is perhaps TRBD1 (5 bases). The source material was PBMCs. The receptor comes from a man under 40 in good health and CMV-seropositive. This CDR3 reads CAGSWAGREKLFF. CDR3 nucleotides: TGTGCCGGCAGCTGGGCAGGGAGGGAAAAACTGTTTTTT. Complete variable domain (other parts from reference TRBV30 and TRBJ1-4): SQTIHQWPATLVQPVGSPLSLECTVEGTSNPNLYWYRQAAGRGLQLLFYSVGIGQISSEVPQNLSASRPQDRQFILSSKKLLLSDSGFYLCAGSWAGREKLFFGSGTQLSVL.